This TCR beta chain was identified in a study of T cells in tumors after PD-1 blockade. As for the study in general: No patient had prior checkpoint blockade, systemic immunosuppression, or radiotherapy within 4 weeks. Some patients also took daily vismodegib 150 mg during anti-PD-1 treatment.

Remarks on this clone: The antigen remains unidentified.

The repertoire was sequenced with immunoSEQ multiplex PCR; TCRdb's copy has only in-frame clones and lacks some. Of around 49,000 clones listed, approximately 84% are singletons. Study outcomes and limitations: Some novel exhausted tumor clones appeared in pre-treatment blood, suggesting peripheral recruitment.

Sequencing was performed on PBMCs, taken before anti-PD-1 treatment. The clonotype originates from a human donor with basal cell carcinoma.

The CDR3 nucleotides are TGTGCCAGCAGCCCGGACAGAAACACCGGGGAGCTGTTTTTT. Amino acids: CASSPDRNTGELFF. The chain links TRBV11-3 to TRBJ2-2; tentative D call: TRBD1 (6 bases). CDR1 and CDR2 from the germline V gene are SGHNT and YENEEA. The CDR3 extends over 14 amino acids. Trimming removed 5 bases at V and 2 bases at J, with 9 bases between.